This TCR beta chain is from a study of early T cells in non-severe SARS-CoV-2 infection. The overall study: From unsorted whole blood, bulk RNA was sequenced, and the chains remained unpaired.

Overall study results and limits: Clonotype matching in VDJdb favored anti-spike CD8 responses and did not capture private and CD4 specificities.

V lost 2 bases and J lost 4; bases outside the gene matches: 5. The CDR3 covers 16 residues. Germline V lookup: CDR1 MNHEY, CDR2 SVGAGI. Individual cDNA molecules received unique molecular identifiers during library preparation. A single record per CDR3 protein comes from TCRdb applying MiXCR to the 5' RACE reads. This sample has roughly 69,000 distinct CDR3 sequences, with approximately 9.2% found just once. This clonotype has ten or more counts. Its antigen is unidentified. The sample in question was whole blood, obtained at baseline. The clonotype originates from an adult who was a healthcare worker with PCR-confirmed SARS-CoV-2 infection or an uninfected control (not recorded which). This chain joins TRBV6-5 and TRBJ2-6; 7 bases map to TRBD1. CDR3 amino acids: CASSYGTGAGANVLTF. CDR3 DNA: TGTGCCAGCAGTTACGGCACAGGGGCCGGGGCCAACGTCCTGACTTTC.